The 9 T cell receptor beta chains presented below share a single source sample, sequenced in a study of human T cells and chemical hapten exposure. The study extracted total RNA from unfractionated whole blood. Separate cDNA molecules received unique molecular identifiers, which the library attached to them. TCRdb processed the reads anew with MiXCR; each CDR3 protein has one entry. The top ten hold 1.1% to 1.5% of the sample, which has about 120,000 distinct CDR3 sequences, more than 8.5% seen once. Specimen: whole blood. All receptors derive from a human donor in good health. Some clones in this sample may be carry-over from other donors' samples.

This clonotype has at least ten counts. The V call is TRBV10-2, the J call TRBJ1-1; 7 bases align to TRBD1. This CDR3 has 17 amino acids. The germline CDR1 and CDR2 sequences are WSHSY and SAAADI. V trimming: 0 bases; J trimming: 0 bases; junction bases outside the gene matches: 7. Written as DNA, the CDR3 is TGCGCCAGCAGTGAGTCGATAGGGGGCGGTTTGAACACTGAAGCTTTCTTT. Translation: CASSESIGGGLNTEAFF.

The V gene is TRBV27, the J gene TRBJ2-1; D may be TRBD1 (6 bases). Per the germline V gene, CDR1 is MNHEY and CDR2 is SMNVEV (reference sequence). V shed 5 bases and J shed 9 bases, with 17 bases lying between them. CDR3 length: 14 amino acids. CDR3 amino acids: CASSPLSGVGEQFF. CDR3 DNA: TGTGCCAGCAGTCCATTATCAGGGGTTGGTGAGCAGTTCTTC.

The table lists this clonotype with many counts. J is TRBJ2-1 and V is TRBV24-1; possibly TRBD1 for D (6 bases). CDR3 size: 15 residues. V was trimmed by 5 bases and J by 8 bases, leaving 18 bases between them. Germline values: CDR1 KGHDR, CDR2 SFDVKD. Written as DNA, the CDR3 is TGTGCCACCAGTGGGGGAGCAGGGGTCTTGGATGAGCAGTTCTTC. Translated, it gives CATSGGAGVLDEQFF.

This chain links TRBV5-1 with TRBJ2-3, with D perhaps TRBD1 (6 bases). Germline V gene lookup returns CDR1 SGHRS and CDR2 YFSETQ. This CDR3 is 14 amino acids long. V lost 1 base and J 4 bases, leaving 10 bases between the germline ends. The CDR3 bases are TGCGCCAGCAGCTTGCAAAAGGGGGCAGATACGCAGTATTTT. It yields the protein CASSLQKGADTQYF.

The J gene is TRBJ2-3, the V gene TRBV3-1; TRBD2 is a possible D gene (6 bases). V was cut by 2 bases and J by 2 bases, with 14 bases left in between. Looked up from germline, CDR1 is LGHDT and CDR2 is YNNKEL (reference sequence). The CDR3 loop spans 16 amino acids. The DNA of the CDR3 is TGTGCCAGCAGCCAAATCTCCGGGAGTCACACAGATACGCAGTATTTT. The encoded protein is CASSQISGSHTDTQYF.

At least ten counts were recorded for this clonotype. The chain recombines TRBV6-5 with TRBJ1-5; 7 bases match TRBD1. The CDR3 is 14 residues long. The trim removed 4 bases at V and 3 bases at J, leaving 3 bases unmatched. Per the germline V gene, CDR1 is MNHEY and CDR2 is SVGAGI. The CDR3 nucleotides are TGTGCCAGCAGTTTGGGACAGCCCAATCAGCCCCAGCATTTT. This sequence encodes CASSLGQPNQPQHF.

This clonotype was seen many times. The rearrangement uses TRBV7-9 and TRBJ1-6; D unclear. Germline values: CDR1 SEHNR, CDR2 FQNEAQ (reference sequence). The CDR3 runs 16 residues. V shed 1 base and J shed 10 bases, with 17 bases lying between them. This chain's CDR3 is CASSLVPLGPGSPLHF. The CDR3 coding sequence is TGTGCCAGCAGCTTAGTGCCCTTGGGTCCGGGCTCACCCCTCCACTTT.

The chain links TRBV7-3 to TRBJ2-3; unclear D gene. Deletions cut 4 bases from V and 2 bases from J, with 10 bases between. Germline V CDR1 and CDR2: SGHTA, FQGTGA. CDR3 length: 14 residues. The CDR3 sequence: CASSSPEITDTQYF. The CDR3 DNA follows: TGTGCCAGCAGCTCTCCTGAAATCACAGATACGCAGTATTTT.

This chain uses TRBV10-3 with TRBJ2-3, with D tentatively TRBD2 (5 bases). Between the trimmed V and J ends, which lost 7 bases and 3 bases, there was a span of 23 bases. The CDR3 totals 17 residues. Germline lookup yields CDR1 ENHRY and CDR2 SYGVKD. CDR3 amino acids: CAIKSGEPQSRTDTQYF. The CDR3 bases are TGTGCCATCAAAAGCGGAGAGCCTCAGAGTCGGACAGATACGCAGTATTTT.